This entry lists 26 T cell receptor beta chains sequenced from one sample in a study of shared clonotypes between healthy human individuals. Naive CD8 cells, CD45RO-negative and positively selected for CCR7, excluded terminally differentiated effector memory CD45RA+ cells. Produced via immunoSEQ multiplex PCR; TCRdb's table is partial and in-frame only. Of around 2,000,000 clones in the sample, approximately 94% were seen once. Sequenced sample: naive CD8+ T cells sorted from blood. The receptor source for this set is a man between 18 and 35 years old in good health.

The CDR3 DNA is TGTGCCAGCAGCTTAGGTTCATTGGGGCCGGTCGCGCCCCAGCATTTT. It encodes CASSLGSLGPVAPQHF. The chain combines TRBV7-9 with TRBJ1-5, with D perhaps matching TRBD1 (5 bases). The CDR3 consists of 16 residues. The ends were cut back, 1 base at V and 9 bases at J, with 19 bases in the middle. The germline V gene has CDR1 SEHNR and CDR2 FQNEAQ (reference sequence).

This clone has just a few counts. The V call is TRBV6-5, the J call TRBJ2-1, with 7 bases that match TRBD1. V lost 0 bases and J lost 0; bases outside the gene matches: 2. The V gene's germline CDR1 is MNHEY and CDR2 SVGAGI. This CDR3 comprises 16 residues. CDR3: CASSYSPGGSYNEQFF. The CDR3 nucleotides are TGTGCCAGCAGTTACTCGCCAGGGGGCTCCTACAATGAGCAGTTCTTC.

J is TRBJ2-7 and V is TRBV27, with 7 bases lining up with TRBD2. This CDR3 comprises 16 residues. Germline CDR1 is MNHEY and CDR2 is SMNVEV (reference sequence). J lost 2 bases, V lost 2 bases, and 9 bases had no gene match. The CDR3 DNA is TGTGCCAGCAGTTTAATCTCCCCTAGCGGCCCCTACGAGCAGTACTTC. Protein: CASSLISPSGPYEQYF.

The chain combines TRBV19 with TRBJ1-2; tentatively, D is TRBD1 (6 bases). Germline V gene sequence: CDR1 LNHDA, CDR2 SQIVND (reference sequence). The ends were cut back, 6 bases at V and 3 bases at J, with 20 bases in the middle. The CDR3 contains 16 residues. CDR3 sequence: CASRTFLADRDYGYTF. In DNA form, the CDR3 reads TGTGCCAGTAGAACATTTTTGGCGGACAGAGACTATGGCTACACCTTC. Drawing the rest from reference TRBV19 and TRBJ1-2, the complete variable domain is DGGITQSPKYLFRKEGQNVTLSCEQNLNHDAMYWYRQDPGQGLRLIYYSQIVNDFQKGDIAEGYSVSREKKESFPLTVTSAQKNPTAFYLCASRTFLADRDYGYTFGSGTRLTVV.

The genes are TRBV6-4 and TRBJ1-1, with 11 bases lining up with TRBD1. The V gene end was trimmed by 6 bases and the J gene end by 1 base; junction bases not matched to a gene: 4. Germline CDR1 MRHNA, CDR2 SNTAGT. The CDR3 has 15 residues. The CDR3 sequence: CASRDRGHPNTEAFF. CDR3 DNA: TGTGCCAGCAGGGACAGGGGGCACCCGAACACTGAAGCTTTCTTT.

The CDR3 is CASSPGDRGLYGYTF. The CDR3 nucleotides read TGTGCCAGTAGTCCCGGGGACAGGGGGTTATATGGCTACACCTTC. This rearrangement joins TRBV19 to TRBJ1-2; 11 bases line up with TRBD1. This CDR3 comprises 15 residues. The V and J ends lost 5 bases and 5 bases, in that order; junction bases with no gene match: 7. Germline loops: CDR1 LNHDA, CDR2 SQIVND (reference sequence).

The J gene is TRBJ2-7, the V gene TRBV19; 7 nucleotides agree with TRBD2. CDR3 length: 17 residues. V lost 4 bases and J lost 0; bases outside the gene matches: 12. The germline V gene has CDR1 LNHDA and CDR2 SQIVND (reference sequence). CDR3: CASSRGMAGDYSYEQYF. DNA of the CDR3: TGTGCCAGTAGTAGGGGAATGGCGGGAGACTACTCCTACGAGCAGTACTTC. Variable domain in full (rest from reference TRBV19 and TRBJ2-7): DGGITQSPKYLFRKEGQNVTLSCEQNLNHDAMYWYRQDPGQGLRLIYYSQIVNDFQKGDIAEGYSVSREKKESFPLTVTSAQKNPTAFYLCASSRGMAGDYSYEQYFGPGTRLTVT.

The rearrangement uses TRBV13 and TRBJ2-6; no reliable D call. The CDR3 consists of 16 residues. The germline V and J ends were trimmed by 5 bases and 0 bases, with 11 bases remaining between them. The V gene's germline CDR1 is PRHDT and CDR2 FYEKMQ (reference sequence). This CDR3 reads CASSPTYDSGANVLTF. The CDR3 DNA sequence: TGTGCCAGCAGCCCGACCTACGACTCTGGGGCCAACGTCCTGACTTTC.

The chain joins TRBV4-1 to TRBJ1-2; D perhaps matches TRBD1 (5 bases). Trimming took 6 bases from V and 4 from J, leaving 21 bases between them. Germline CDR1 and CDR2: MGHRA and YSYEKL. The CDR3 length is 16 residues. CDR3 protein: CASRKIAGLNTYGYTF. For the CDR3, the DNA is TGCGCCAGCAGAAAAATTGCAGGGTTAAACACCTATGGCTACACCTTC.

This chain connects TRBV9 to TRBJ2-5, with no clear D. Trimming left V 0 bases short and J 5 bases short, with 14 bases between. The CDR3 totals 15 residues. Per germline, CDR1 SGDLS and CDR2 YYNGEE. CDR3: CASSVESDWPETQYF. The CDR3 coding sequence is TGTGCCAGCAGCGTAGAATCAGACTGGCCGGAGACCCAGTACTTC.

The chain joins TRBV5-6 to TRBJ1-5; TRBD1 matches 7 bases. The CDR3 covers 16 residues. Trimming took 8 bases from V and 0 from J; bases not matched to a gene: 11. From germline, CDR1 is SGHDT and CDR2 YYEEEE. The CDR3 sequence: CARPDRVPYSNQPQHF. The CDR3 region has the DNA TGTGCCAGACCAGACAGGGTTCCTTATAGCAATCAGCCCCAGCATTTT.

The V gene is TRBV7-9, the J gene TRBJ2-7; a weak D match, TRBD2 (5 bases). Germline CDR1 SEHNR, CDR2 FQNEAQ (reference sequence). The CDR3 contains 14 residues. V was clipped by 4 bases and J by 2 bases, with 12 bases between them. CDR3 sequence (DNA): TGTGCCAGCAGCTCCGGAGGCCAAGCCTACGAGCAGTACTTC. Protein product: CASSSGGQAYEQYF.

The J gene is TRBJ2-7, the V gene TRBV19; 7 positions agree with TRBD1. CDR3 size: 13 residues. CDR1 and CDR2 (germline): LNHDA, SQIVND (reference sequence). Germline trimming cut 8 bases from V and 0 bases from J; bases unmatched to any gene: 4. The CDR3 sequence is CASFGQDSYEQYF. Here the CDR3 DNA reads TGTGCCAGTTTCGGACAGGACTCCTACGAGCAGTACTTC.

This clone was recorded once. The rearrangement links TRBV9 to TRBJ2-2, with D uncertain. This CDR3 comprises 17 residues. The ends were cut back, 0 bases at V and 4 bases at J, with 16 bases in the middle. Germline V lookup: CDR1 SGDLS, CDR2 YYNGEE. The CDR3 loop is CASSVEAVTPSTGELFF. The CDR3 DNA reads TGTGCCAGCAGCGTAGAAGCAGTGACTCCCTCCACCGGGGAGCTGTTTTTT. Variable domain in full (rest from reference TRBV9 and TRBJ2-2): DSGVTQTPKHLITATGQRVTLRCSPRSGDLSVYWYQQSLDQGLQFLIQYYNGEERAKGNILERFSAQQFPDLHSELNLSSLELGDSALYFCASSVEAVTPSTGELFFGEGSRLTVL.

This CDR3 is CASSLNLPGQGNNEQFF. CDR3 coding DNA: TGCGCCAGCAGCTTGAACCTCCCGGGACAGGGAAACAATGAGCAGTTCTTC. This chain uses TRBV5-1 with TRBJ2-1; the match to TRBD1 covers 9 bases. Trimming removed 1 base from V and 5 bases from J; junction bases left unmatched: 10. The CDR3 runs to 17 residues. Germline V lookup: CDR1 SGHRS, CDR2 YFSETQ.

The chain couples TRBV7-9 to TRBJ1-6; D is uncertain. The CDR3 is 14 amino acids. V gave up 5 bases and J gave up 10 bases, with 15 bases separating them. In germline, CDR1 is SEHNR, CDR2 FQNEAQ (reference sequence). The CDR3 protein is CASSEIIPGSPLHF. The CDR3 DNA is TGTGCCAGCAGCGAAATAATTCCGGGGTCACCCCTCCACTTT.

The J gene is TRBJ2-7, the V gene TRBV7-6, with D unclear. This CDR3 spans 16 amino acids. Trimming took off 2 bases at V and 2 bases at J, with 16 bases between the two ends. Looked up from germline, CDR1 is SGHVS and CDR2 is FNYEAQ. CDR3: CASSLSPVSEAYEQYF. The CDR3 DNA reads TGTGCCAGCAGCTTATCCCCGGTTTCAGAAGCCTACGAGCAGTACTTC.

The rearrangement joins TRBV27 to TRBJ2-7; 9 bases align to TRBD1. From germline, CDR1 is MNHEY and CDR2 SMNVEV (reference sequence). Trimming removed 4 bases from V and 6 bases from J; junction bases left unmatched: 4. The CDR3 contains 13 residues. DNA for the CDR3: TGTGCCAGCAGTTGGGACAGGGAATTCGAGCAGTACTTC. Protein sequence: CASSWDREFEQYF.

The V call is TRBV5-1, the J call TRBJ1-1, with D unclear. V gave up 4 bases and J gave up 0 bases, with 7 bases separating them. CDR3 size: 13 residues. The germline gives CDR1 SGHRS, CDR2 YFSETQ. The DNA of the CDR3 is TGCGCCAGCAGCGCCCACATGAACACTGAAGCTTTCTTT. The encoded protein is CASSAHMNTEAFF.

J is TRBJ2-7 and V is TRBV5-1; TRBD2 matches at 7 bases. Germline V gives CDR1 SGHRS, CDR2 YFSETQ. Germline trimming cut 3 bases from V and 6 bases from J; bases unmatched to any gene: 6. This CDR3 contains 13 residues. CDR3 in amino acids: CASSWAGDGEQYF. DNA for the CDR3: TGCGCCAGCAGCTGGGCGGGGGACGGCGAGCAGTACTTC.

The chain joins TRBV5-1 to TRBJ2-3; 7 nucleotides align to TRBD2. The CDR3 sequence is 15 residues long. CDR1 and CDR2 from the germline V gene are SGHRS and YFSETQ. V shed 6 bases, J shed 2 bases, and the junction held 9 bases outside the gene matches. The CDR3 nucleotides read TGCGCCAGCAAGGCTTCTAGCGGATTCACAGATACGCAGTATTTT. Amino acid sequence: CASKASSGFTDTQYF.

This sequence joins TRBV2 and TRBJ1-1; D is perhaps TRBD1 (5 bases). Germline values: CDR1 SNHLY, CDR2 FYNNEI. V lost 8 bases, J lost 3 bases, and 10 bases lay in between. This CDR3 spans 12 amino acids. This CDR3 reads CASEKGYTEAFF. CDR3 nucleotides: TGTGCCAGCGAGAAGGGGTACACTGAAGCTTTCTTT.

The V call is TRBV7-9, the J call TRBJ2-5; maybe TRBD2 (7 bases). The V end lost 0 bases, the J end lost 7 bases, and 15 bases lay between the germline ends. Germline V CDR1 and CDR2: SEHNR, FQNEAQ (reference sequence). This CDR3 is 15 amino acids long. DNA for the CDR3: TGTGCCAGCAGCTTAGCGATGGGCGGGGGCTGGACCCAGTACTTC. Translating gives CASSLAMGGGWTQYF.

V and J are TRBV5-4 and TRBJ1-1; the D gene is possibly TRBD1 (5 bases). In germline, CDR1 is SGHNT, CDR2 YYREEE (reference sequence). There are 13 residues in the CDR3. The V and J ends lost 3 bases and 8 bases respectively, with 14 bases between them. CDR3 sequence (DNA): TGTGCCAGCAGCTACGACCTGAGGGGAGAAGCTTTCTTT. This gives the protein CASSYDLRGEAFF.

The chain joins TRBV5-6 to TRBJ2-1, with D perhaps TRBD2 (6 bases). V lost 6 bases, J lost 6 bases, and 10 bases lay in between. CDR1 SGHDT and CDR2 YYEEEE come from the germline V gene. CDR3 length: 12 residues. In nucleotides, the CDR3 is TGTGCCAGCACCATGGGGGGCAATGAGCAGTTCTTC. This encodes CASTMGGNEQFF.

This rearrangement joins TRBV7-2 to TRBJ2-7; weak D call: TRBD1 (6 bases). V shed 4 bases and J shed 6 bases, with 13 bases lying between them. The CDR3 is made up of 13 amino acids. CDR1 and CDR2 from the germline V gene are SGHTA and FQGNSA. The CDR3 sequence: CASSSYRDTEQYF. In DNA, the CDR3 is TGTGCCAGCAGCTCCTACAGGGATACCGAGCAGTACTTC.